Sequencing of this TCR beta chain was carried out in a study of control samples from healthy donors and cancer patients. CDR1 LNHDA and CDR2 SQIVND come from the germline V gene (reference sequence). The CDR3 is 14 residues long. V lost 5 bases, J lost 4 bases, and 14 bases lay in between. Using immunoSEQ multiplex PCR, the repertoire was profiled, and TCRdb retains in-frame clones only, with some absent. The table lists 170,000 or so clones, nearly 90% of them singletons, with approximately 1.4% in the top ten. Input material: blood. This rearrangement joins TRBV19 to TRBJ1-1; perhaps TRBD1 as D (6 bases). The receptor was isolated from a woman in her forties or fifties in good health. The CDR3 nucleotides are TGTGCCAGTAGTTCCCTCACCAGGGGCACTGAAGCTTTCTTT. Amino acids: CASSSLTRGTEAFF.